This T cell receptor (beta chain) was identified in a study of cytomegalovirus exposure and HLA in healthy donors. Of note for this clone: One end of the junction fails to match germline, which may point to a read error.

The CDR3 is 12 residues long. Germline V CDR1 and CDR2: MNHEY, SMNVEV (reference sequence). In the PCR, 60 Vbeta and 13 Jbeta primers were used. The protocol was immunoSEQ multiplex PCR, while the TCRdb copy is restricted to in-frame clones and leaves out a portion. The table lists roughly 130,000 clones, 80% of them singletons, with roughly 2.5% in the top ten. The sequenced material came from PBMCs. The V and J genes are TRBV27 and TRBJ1-2; a weak D match, TRBD1 (6 bases). The sequence was collected from a man aged 25-45 years in good health and CMV-seronegative. The CDR3 nucleotides are TGTGCCAGCGGGGGGGGGCTGGATGGCTACCCCTTC. Its translation is CASGGGLDGYPF.